This entry features one TCR beta chain sequence. The data were obtained in a study of OX40 agonist ivuxolimab in advanced cancers. The table came from immunoSEQ multiplex PCR; TCRdb's copy has only in-frame clones and leaves some out. The sample consists of approximately 55,000 clones, about nine tenths of them appearing once. This CDR3 has 16 residues. The V end was cut by 0 bases, the J end by 5 bases, with 16 bases between. The germline CDR1 and CDR2 sequences are LNHNV and YYDKDF (reference sequence). The TCR was taken from an adult with an advanced solid tumor such as melanoma, head and neck, liver or kidney cancer. This material consisted of CD4+ or CD8+ T cells sorted from blood, taken in a trial of the OX40 agonist ivuxolimab. This chain joins TRBV15 and TRBJ1-1; D is unclear. The CDR3 sequence is CATSRDRNLVVTEAFF. The CDR3 DNA sequence: TGTGCCACCAGCAGAGATCGTAACTTGGTGGTGACTGAAGCTTTCTTT.